These 21 T cell receptor beta chains were sequenced from one sample in a study of blood T cell repertoires in COVID-19. Libraries were prepared by immunoSEQ multiplex PCR; TCRdb keeps only in-frame clonotypes and omits some of them. The table shows 190,000 or so clones, with around 87% occurring only once. The sequenced sample was peripheral blood. Source of these receptors: a man aged 35-49 years with active or convalescent COVID-19.

This sequence joins TRBV7-2 and TRBJ1-2, with TRBD1 identical over 7 bases. The CDR3 runs to 15 residues. Germline CDR1 SGHTA, CDR2 FQGNSA. V lost 1 base to trimming and J lost 8 bases; unmatched junction nucleotides: 10. The CDR3, as DNA: TGTGCCAGCAGCTTAGGGGCGGCAGGGGGTAGGGGCTACACCTTC. Translating it yields CASSLGAAGGRGYTF.

CDR3: CASRQGNNEKLFF. In DNA, the CDR3 is TGTGCCAGCAGACAGGGGAATAATGAAAAACTGTTTTTT. V usage is TRBV6-5 and J usage is TRBJ1-4; 7 nucleotides line up with TRBD1. Germline V gene data show CDR1 as MNHEY and CDR2 as SVGAGI. The CDR3 totals 13 residues. After removal of 6 bases from V and 4 bases from J, the junction contained 2 bases not matched to a gene.

CDR3 bases: TGTGCCAGCAGCTTAAGCGGGGGATACGACGAGCAGTACTTC. Protein: CASSLSGGYDEQYF. The chain joins TRBV11-1 to TRBJ2-7; TRBD2 matches 8 bases. V trimming: 2 bases; J trimming: 5 bases; junction bases outside the gene matches: 5. Looked up from germline, CDR1 is SGHAT and CDR2 is FQDESV (reference sequence). CDR3 size: 14 residues. Looking up the rest from reference TRBV11-1 and TRBJ2-7 gives the full variable domain: EAEVAQSPRYKITEKSQAVAFWCDPISGHATLYWYRQILGQGPELLVQFQDESVVDDSQLPKDRFSAERLKGVDSTLKIQPAELGDSAMYLCASSLSGGYDEQYFGPGTRLTVT.

V usage is TRBV9 and J usage is TRBJ1-6; D call uncertain. There are 13 residues in the CDR3. V was cut by 3 bases and J by 8 bases, with 9 bases left in between. Per germline, CDR1 SGDLS and CDR2 YYNGEE. This chain's CDR3 is CASSDRLDSPLHF. Written as DNA, the CDR3 is TGTGCCAGCAGCGATCGACTTGATTCACCCCTCCACTTT.

The rearrangement links TRBV19 to TRBJ1-3, with a weak D call TRBD1 (6 bases). This CDR3 has 15 residues. Per the germline V gene, CDR1 is LNHDA and CDR2 is SQIVND (reference sequence). Trimming took off 1 base at V and 2 bases at J, with 9 bases between the two ends. CDR3: CASSIGTGPGNTIYF. CDR3 bases: TGTGCCAGTAGTATAGGTACAGGGCCTGGAAACACCATATATTTT.

There are a few counts of this clone. The J gene is TRBJ1-3, the V gene TRBV28; 11 bases map to TRBD1. The CDR3 length is 17 residues. Unmatched junction bases numbered 8, after V lost 3 bases and J lost 4 bases. CDR1 is MDHEN, CDR2 SYDVKM, per germline. This CDR3 reads CASSLAGQGALGNTIYF. CDR3 in DNA: TGTGCCAGCAGTTTGGCCGGACAGGGGGCGTTAGGAAACACCATATATTTT.

This chain uses TRBV18 with TRBJ2-7, with 10 bases fitting TRBD2. V shed 2 bases, J shed 2 bases, and the junction held 6 bases outside the gene matches. Germline lookup yields CDR1 KGHSH and CDR2 LQKENI. The CDR3 totals 16 residues. The DNA of the CDR3 is TGTGCCAGCTCACCATCTATAGCGGGGGGAACCTACGAGCAGTACTTC. It is translated as CASSPSIAGGTYEQYF.

V usage is TRBV27 and J usage is TRBJ1-4; TRBD1 agrees at 7 bases. J lost 7 bases, V lost 6 bases, and 5 bases had no gene match. This CDR3 comprises 13 residues. Germline V gene data show CDR1 as MNHEY and CDR2 as SMNVEV (reference sequence). The CDR3 region has the DNA TGTGCCAGCAGAGACAGGGCTTCTGAAAAACTGTTTTTT. The encoded protein is CASRDRASEKLFF. Full variable domain (missing parts from reference TRBV27 and TRBJ1-4): EAQVTQNPRYLITVTGKKLTVTCSQNMNHEYMSWYRQDPGLGLRQIYYSMNVEVTDKGDVPEGYKVSRKEKRNFPLILESPSPNQTSLYFCASRDRASEKLFFGSGTQLSVL.

The gene calls are TRBV6-4 and TRBJ1-2, with TRBD1 identical over 7 bases. The J segment lost 7 bases and the V segment lost 3 bases, leaving 14 bases of the junction unmatched. The length of the CDR3 is 16 residues. CDR1 and CDR2 from the germline V gene are MRHNA and SNTAGT. The CDR3 loop is CASSDSPVRGISGYTF. CDR3 nucleotides: TGTGCCAGCAGTGATTCCCCGGTCAGGGGGATTTCTGGCTACACCTTC.

V is TRBV14 and J is TRBJ2-4, with D maybe TRBD1 (7 bases). The germline V gene encodes CDR1 SGHDN and CDR2 FVKESK. CDR3 length: 17 amino acids. Between the trimmed V and J ends, which lost 4 bases and 0 bases, there was a span of 16 bases. The CDR3 reads CASSPGGGNLAKNIQYF. Written as DNA, the CDR3 is TGTGCCAGCAGCCCAGGGGGAGGTAATCTAGCCAAAAACATTCAGTACTTC.

V gene TRBV5-6 combines with J gene TRBJ2-7; unclear D gene. Germline V gene sequence: CDR1 SGHDT, CDR2 YYEEEE. The V and J ends lost 0 bases and 0 bases respectively, with 4 bases between them. The CDR3 sequence is 13 residues long. The CDR3 DNA reads TGTGCCAGCAGCTTGGCGGTCTCCTACGAGCAGTACTTC. This translates into CASSLAVSYEQYF.

V gene TRBV11-2 combines with J gene TRBJ1-1, with TRBD1 identical over 9 bases. V lost 3 bases to trimming and J lost 0 bases; unmatched junction nucleotides: 5. The CDR3 totals 16 residues. Germline loops: CDR1 SGHAT, CDR2 FQNNGV. CDR3 in DNA: TGTGCCAGCAGCTTGGGACAGGGCCTTATGAACACTGAAGCTTTCTTT. It codes for CASSLGQGLMNTEAFF. The variable domain in full, with the rest retrieved from reference TRBV11-2 and TRBJ1-1, is EAGVAQSPRYKIIEKRQSVAFWCNPISGHATLYWYQQILGQGPKLLIQFQNNGVVDDSQLPKDRFSAERLKGVDSTLKIQPAKLEDSAVYLCASSLGQGLMNTEAFFGQGTRLTVV.

The chain has TRBV10-3 and TRBJ2-5, with 7 positions matching TRBD2. Per the germline V gene, CDR1 is ENHRY and CDR2 is SYGVKD. The J segment lost 5 bases and the V segment lost 4 bases, leaving 7 bases of the junction unmatched. The CDR3 extends over 14 amino acids. CDR3 region: CAISGRGVDETQYF. In DNA, the CDR3 is TGTGCCATCAGTGGTCGGGGGGTAGATGAGACCCAGTACTTC.

The chain is built from TRBV13 and TRBJ1-2; 10 bases are a match to TRBD1. The V segment lost 5 bases and the J segment 2 bases; nucleotides outside the gene matches: 5. CDR3 length: 15 amino acids. In germline, CDR1 is PRHDT, CDR2 FYEKMQ (reference sequence). The CDR3 spells CASSPRTGGNYGYTF. DNA of the CDR3: TGTGCCAGCAGCCCTCGGACAGGGGGGAACTATGGCTACACCTTC.

The chain carries TRBV5-1 and TRBJ2-1; D remains unclear. V gave up 0 bases and J gave up 0 bases, with 13 bases separating them. Germline V gene data show CDR1 as SGHRS and CDR2 as YFSETQ. The CDR3 length is 17 residues. The CDR3 coding sequence is TGCGCCAGCAGCTTGGAATCCTTGGCCCGCTCCTACAATGAGCAGTTCTTC. Protein: CASSLESLARSYNEQFF.

This chain joins TRBV28 and TRBJ1-4; D uncertain. The germline CDR1 and CDR2 sequences are MDHEN and SYDVKM. The CDR3 is made up of 14 amino acids. V gave up 3 bases and J gave up 8 bases, with 13 bases separating them. CDR3 in amino acids: CASSFWGAYEKLFF. The CDR3 nucleotides read TGTGCCAGCAGTTTCTGGGGAGCTTACGAAAAACTGTTTTTT.

This clone has only one observation. The CDR3 coding sequence is TGTGCCAGCAGCTCCACGGCTAGCCATACTCTACATGAGCAGTTCTTC. It encodes CASSSTASHTLHEQFF. The chain employs TRBV7-3 and TRBJ2-1; a weak D match, TRBD2 (5 bases). V dropped 4 bases and J dropped 8 bases, with 21 bases sitting between them. This CDR3 contains 16 residues. Germline-derived CDR1 and CDR2 are SGHTA and FQGTGA.

This clone was observed a handful of times. The chain couples TRBV28 to TRBJ1-1; D unclear. Germline CDR1 and CDR2: MDHEN and SYDVKM. This CDR3 comprises 13 residues. V gave up 3 bases and J gave up 1 base, with 6 bases separating them. CDR3 protein: CASSFGRNTEAFF. The CDR3 coding sequence is TGTGCCAGCAGTTTTGGGAGGAACACTGAAGCTTTCTTT.

The V and J genes are TRBV7-2 and TRBJ2-2; 14 bases align to TRBD2. The CDR3 consists of 15 residues. CDR1 and CDR2 (germline): SGHTA, FQGNSA. J lost 9 bases, V lost 4 bases, and 4 bases had no gene match. CDR3 DNA: TGTGCCAGCAGCTGGACTAGCGGGGGGCCTTGGGAGCTGTTTTTT. Amino acids: CASSWTSGGPWELFF.

The J gene is TRBJ2-5, the V gene TRBV2; maybe TRBD1 (5 bases). This CDR3 has 15 residues. Germline assignment: CDR1 SNHLY and CDR2 FYNNEI. Trimming removed 3 bases at V and 2 bases at J, with 13 bases between. This CDR3 reads CASSETDPLQETQYF. CDR3 in DNA: TGTGCCAGCAGTGAGACAGATCCCCTTCAAGAGACCCAGTACTTC.

This clone has a handful of counts. The chain is built from TRBV24-1 and TRBJ2-2; D is unclear. The CDR3 is 14 residues long. CDR1 and CDR2 (germline): KGHDR, SFDVKD. V lost 4 bases and J 2 bases, leaving 7 bases between the germline ends. The CDR3 spells CATSDVTNTGELFF. In DNA, the CDR3 is TGTGCCACCAGTGACGTGACTAACACCGGGGAGCTGTTTTTT.